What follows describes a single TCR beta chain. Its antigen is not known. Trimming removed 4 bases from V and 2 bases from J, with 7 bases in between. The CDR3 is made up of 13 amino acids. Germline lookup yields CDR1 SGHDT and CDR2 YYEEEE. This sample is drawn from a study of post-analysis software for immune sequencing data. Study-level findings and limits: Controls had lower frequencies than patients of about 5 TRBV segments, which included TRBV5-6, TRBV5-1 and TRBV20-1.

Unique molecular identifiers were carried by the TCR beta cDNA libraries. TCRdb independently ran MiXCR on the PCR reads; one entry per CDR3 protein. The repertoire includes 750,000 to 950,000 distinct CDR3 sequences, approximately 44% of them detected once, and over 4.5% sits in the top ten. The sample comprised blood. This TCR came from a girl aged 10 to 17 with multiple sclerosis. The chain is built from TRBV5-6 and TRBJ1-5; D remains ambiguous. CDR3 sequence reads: CASSKEGNQPQHF. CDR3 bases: TGTGCCAGCAGCAAGGAAGGCAATCAGCCCCAGCATTTT. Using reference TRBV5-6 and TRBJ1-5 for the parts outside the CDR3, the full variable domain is DAGVTQSPTHLIKTRGQQVTLRCSPKSGHDTVSWYQQALGQGPQFIFQYYEEEERQRGNFPDRFSGHQFPNYSSELNVNALLLGDSALYLCASSKEGNQPQHFGDGTRLSIL.